This T cell receptor beta chain derives from a study of tumor-infiltrating lymphocytes in localized non-small cell lung cancer. CDR3 length equals 17 residues. Per the germline V gene, CDR1 is LNHDA and CDR2 is SQIVND (reference sequence). Trimming cost V 3 bases and J 0 bases, with 17 bases left between them. Assay used: immunoSEQ multiplex PCR; TCRdb lists only in-frame clones, some missing. The sample lists roughly 15,000 clones; about 84% were seen once. This rearrangement joins TRBV19 to TRBJ1-1, with a tentative D call TRBD1 (6 bases). The specimen sequenced was uninvolved lung tissue not adjacent to the tumor. The TCR was taken from a human donor with non-small cell lung cancer. The chain's CDR3 is CASSMAGVSRVNTEAFF. The CDR3 bases are TGTGCCAGTAGTATGGCAGGGGTATCGAGGGTGAACACTGAAGCTTTCTTT.